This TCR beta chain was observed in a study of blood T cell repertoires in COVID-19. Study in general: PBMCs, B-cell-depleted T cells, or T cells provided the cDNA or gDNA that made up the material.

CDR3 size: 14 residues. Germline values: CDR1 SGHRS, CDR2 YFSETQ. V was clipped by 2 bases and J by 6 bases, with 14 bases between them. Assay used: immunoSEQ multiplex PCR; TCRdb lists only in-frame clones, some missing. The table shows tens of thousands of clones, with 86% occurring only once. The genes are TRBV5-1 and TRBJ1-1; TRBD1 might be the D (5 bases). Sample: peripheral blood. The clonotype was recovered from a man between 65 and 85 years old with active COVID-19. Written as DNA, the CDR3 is TGCGCCAGCAGCTTCGGAGTTGCAGGGTCTGAAGCTTTCTTT. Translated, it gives CASSFGVAGSEAFF.